This TCR beta chain was sequenced during a study of memory CD4+ T cells and cytomegalovirus serostatus. About the research overall: Of the healthy Belgian adults, several were CMV seropositive and around 22 seronegative.

The assay was immunoSEQ multiplex PCR, and TCRdb's table has in-frame clones only and misses some. The sample records some 46,000 clones, around 77% being singletons. CDR3 length: 12 residues. V was shortened by 3 bases and J by 1 base, with 3 bases between the two germline ends. From germline, CDR1 is SGHTA and CDR2 FQGNSA. Single viable CD3+CD4+CD8-CD45RO+ cells were sorted as the memory CD4+ T cells. This sequence joins TRBV7-2 and TRBJ1-2; no reliable D call. The TCR comes from an adult in good health and CMV-seronegative. Source material: memory CD4+ T cells from blood. DNA of the CDR3: TGTGCCAGCAGCTTGATTAACTATGGCTACACCTTC. Protein sequence: CASSLINYGYTF.